This T cell receptor beta chain is from a study of neoadjuvant anti-PD-1 for oral cavity cancer (dated by TCRdb to the early 2020s). About the study as a whole: Before undergoing curative-intent surgical resection, most patients got three to four biweekly nivolumab doses at 3 mg/kg. For patients who did not progress, a fourth nivolumab dose was given around day 43, followed by definitive surgical resection on days 50-56. Under RECIST 1.1, patients with complete response, partial response or stable disease were classed as responders, and patients with progression were classed as non-responders. The parent correlative cohort included over nine patients, with an approximately 35% response rate.

Per the publication, the time point label means: before neoadjuvant nivolumab. Patients had been newly diagnosed with stage II-IVA oral cavity squamous cell carcinoma, and no prior systemic or radiation treatment had been given to the patients. The cohort consisted of patients with HPV-negative, locally advanced oral cavity squamous cell carcinoma. No culture maintenance or expansion was done, as the peripheral blood mononuclear cells went straight to analysis. Samples came from a longitudinal correlative study of a single-arm phase II trial of neoadjuvant nivolumab in oral cavity squamous cell carcinoma. Subject-matched pre- and post-treatment PBMCs and tumors from three responders and three non-responders underwent genomic DNA-based TCRbeta sequencing. Peripheral blood mononuclear cells were collected before nivolumab treatment and were collected again after treatment, at the time of surgery. The Maxwell RSC DNA from Cells kit was used to isolate genomic DNA from PBMCs.

For deep sequencing, each PBMC sample was run in six replicates, with libraries mostly built from 400 to 550 ng of input genomic DNA. The immunoSEQ hsTCRbeta kit was used to prepare TCRbeta libraries, following the manufacturer's instructions. Sequencing of the completed libraries took place using an Illumina NovaSeq 6000 S4 flow cell after they had been pooled to approximately 3 nM. The authors processed their data as follows. The immunoSEQ Analyzer handled quality control and preprocessing of the raw data. The analysis was limited to productive rearrangements, and each clonotype was defined by a unique CDR3 amino acid sequence. Repertoire clonality was estimated as the Gini-Simpson index, which was computed with the R package tcR. Student's t test was used to compare Gini indices, while Pearson correlation assessed associations with tumor size change. TCRdb mirrors the immuneACCESS table, restricted to in-frame sequences. Some clones are absent from its copies; in checked studies, under half trace to an unresolved V gene, and the reason for the others is unknown. The V and J calls and clone size come from that table; D and trimming were worked out from the DNA. The sample yields over 30,000 clones; 80% to 90% were counted once. Roughly 3.4% of the sample is taken by the ten largest.

As for this clone: Its antigen is unknown. Per-base quality was not reported, and no clone a single base away is much larger than it.

As encoded in the germline V gene, CDR1 is SGHVS while CDR2 is FNYEAQ. Measured from the cysteine to the phenylalanine, the CDR3 is 15 residues long. The kept DNA is CDR3 alone, 45 bases in frame from the first base. Here V drops 5 bases and J drops 5 bases, and the junction holds 8 bases not matched to any gene. What the study reported, not specific to this receptor: The TCR analyses had only a few patients in each response group, and the authors called for validation in larger cohorts. After neoadjuvant nivolumab, non-responders showed significantly higher T cell clonality (Gini index) in PBMCs than responders did. A higher pretreatment blood Treg/Th17 ratio correlated with both higher pretreatment blood TCRbeta clonality and lower post-treatment tumor TCRbeta clonality.

The V and J genes are TRBV7-6 and TRBJ1-4; 7 bases in the junction line up with TRBD1. This clonotype was sampled from a person aged 40-85 years with oral cavity squamous cell carcinoma. The sequenced sample was PBMCs, obtained before nivolumab (anti-PD-1) treatment. The nucleotide sequence is given as TGTGCCAGCAGCCCCCCCGAGGGGGCGAATGAAAAACTGTTTTTT. This translates into CASSPPEGANEKLFF.